This TCR beta chain was retrieved from a study of graft-versus-host responses after intestinal transplantation. This clone was detected once. Its antigen is not known. V was cut by 0 bases and J by 9 bases, with 12 bases left in between. Looked up from germline, CDR1 is MNHNS and CDR2 is SASEGT. The CDR3 extends over 15 amino acids. Regarding the study as a whole: GvH clones surfaced in recipient marrow, some emerging earlier in ileum or blood. An association linked early post-transplant HvG declines with peak circulating GvH clone levels. Some patients had graft-donor T cell macrochimerism. In their allografts, the ratios of graft-versus-host to host-versus-graft T cell clones were high.

This table comes from immunoSEQ multiplex PCR, and its TCRdb copy is limited to in-frame clones, with some not included. The repertoire holds 60,000 to 90,000 clones, with around 91% as singletons. J is TRBJ1-6 and V is TRBV6-1; the D gene is possibly TRBD1 (5 bases). Sequenced here: unstimulated CD8+ T cells sorted from spleen or lymph node cells, sampled before intestinal transplant. This TCR derives from a human donor who received an intestinal transplant. This CDR3 reads CASSEAGTGGSPLHF. CDR3 sequence (DNA): TGTGCCAGCAGTGAAGCGGGGACGGGGGGTTCACCCCTCCACTTT.